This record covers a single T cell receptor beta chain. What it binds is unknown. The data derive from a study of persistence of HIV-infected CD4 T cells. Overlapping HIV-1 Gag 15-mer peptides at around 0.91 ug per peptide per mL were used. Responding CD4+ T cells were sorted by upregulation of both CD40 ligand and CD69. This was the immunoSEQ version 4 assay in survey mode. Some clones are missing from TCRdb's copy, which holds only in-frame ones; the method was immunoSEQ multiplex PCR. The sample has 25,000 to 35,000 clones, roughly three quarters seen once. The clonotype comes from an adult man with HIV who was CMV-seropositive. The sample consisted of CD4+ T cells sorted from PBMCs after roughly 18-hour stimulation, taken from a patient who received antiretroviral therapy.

The CDR3 spells CASSPRDSYNSPLHF. DNA of the CDR3: TGTGCCAGCAGTCCGAGGGACAGCTATAATTCACCCCTCCACTTT. The chain combines TRBV27 with TRBJ1-6; 7 nucleotides agree with TRBD1. CDR1 and CDR2 from the germline V gene are MNHEY and SMNVEV (reference sequence). This CDR3 has 15 amino acids. The ends lost 5 bases at V and 3 bases at J; junction bases unmatched: 4.